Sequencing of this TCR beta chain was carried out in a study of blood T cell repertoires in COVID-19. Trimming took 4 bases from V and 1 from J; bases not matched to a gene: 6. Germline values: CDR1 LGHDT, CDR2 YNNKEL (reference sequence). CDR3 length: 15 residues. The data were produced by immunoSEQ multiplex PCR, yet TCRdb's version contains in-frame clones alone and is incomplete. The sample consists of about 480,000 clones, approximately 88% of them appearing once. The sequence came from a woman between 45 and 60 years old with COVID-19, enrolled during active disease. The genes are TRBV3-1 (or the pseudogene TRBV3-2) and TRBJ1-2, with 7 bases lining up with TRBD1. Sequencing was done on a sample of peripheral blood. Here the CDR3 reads CASSPRGAFNYGYTF. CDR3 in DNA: TGTGCCAGCAGCCCCAGGGGGGCGTTTAACTATGGCTACACCTTC.